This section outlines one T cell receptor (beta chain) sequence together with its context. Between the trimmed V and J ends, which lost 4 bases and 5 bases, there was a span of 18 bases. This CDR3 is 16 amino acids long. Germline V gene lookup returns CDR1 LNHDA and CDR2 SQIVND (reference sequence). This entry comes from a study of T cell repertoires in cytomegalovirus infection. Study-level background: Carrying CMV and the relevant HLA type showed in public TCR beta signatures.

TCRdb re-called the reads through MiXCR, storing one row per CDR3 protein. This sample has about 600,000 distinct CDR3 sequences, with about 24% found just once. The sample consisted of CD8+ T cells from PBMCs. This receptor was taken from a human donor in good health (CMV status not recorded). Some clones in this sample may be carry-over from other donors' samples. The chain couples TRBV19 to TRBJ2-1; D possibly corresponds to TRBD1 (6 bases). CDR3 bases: TGTGCCAGTAGTACCGACAGGAACTCGAGGAACAATGAGCAGTTCTTC. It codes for CASSTDRNSRNNEQFF. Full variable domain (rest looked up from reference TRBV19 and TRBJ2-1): DGGITQSPKYLFRKEGQNVTLSCEQNLNHDAMYWYRQDPGQGLRLIYYSQIVNDFQKGDIAEGYSVSREKKESFPLTVTSAQKNPTAFYLCASSTDRNSRNNEQFFGPGTRLTVL.